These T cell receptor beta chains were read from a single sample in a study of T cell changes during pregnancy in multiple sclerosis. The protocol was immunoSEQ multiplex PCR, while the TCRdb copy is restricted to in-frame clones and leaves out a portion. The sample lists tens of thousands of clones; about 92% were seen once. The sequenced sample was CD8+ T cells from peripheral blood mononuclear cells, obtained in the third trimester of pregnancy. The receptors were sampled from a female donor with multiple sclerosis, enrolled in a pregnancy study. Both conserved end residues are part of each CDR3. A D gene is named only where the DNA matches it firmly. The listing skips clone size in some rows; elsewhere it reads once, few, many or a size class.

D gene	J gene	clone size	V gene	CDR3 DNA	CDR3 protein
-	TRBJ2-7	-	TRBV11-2	TGTGCCAGCAGCCCTGGAGGGATCGAGCAGTACTTC	CASSPGGIEQYF
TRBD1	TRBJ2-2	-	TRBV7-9	TGTGCCAGCAGCGGACAGGGCCATGGGGCCGGGGAGCTGTTTTTT	CASSGQGHGAGELFF
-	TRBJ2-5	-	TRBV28	TGTGCCAGCAGTTATACAGGGATCGGAGGGACCCAGTACTTC	CASSYTGIGGTQYF
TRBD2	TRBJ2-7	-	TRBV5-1	TGCGCCAGCAGCTTGTCTAGCGGGAGGGAAGAGCAGTACTTC	CASSLSSGREEQYF
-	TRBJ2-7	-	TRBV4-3	TGCGCCAGCAGCCAAGTTTTTGCGGGAATCGACGAGCAGTACTTC	CASSQVFAGIDEQYF
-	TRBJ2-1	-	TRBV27	TGTGCCAGCAGTTTTCTACACAATGAGCAGTTCTTC	CASSFLHNEQFF
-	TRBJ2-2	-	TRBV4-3	TGCGCCAGCAGCCAAGGTTCGGCTAGCCATGCTCTCGGCGGGGAGCTGTTTTTT	CASSQGSASHALGGELFF
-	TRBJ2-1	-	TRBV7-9	TGTGCCAGCAGCTTAGCGATCGTGAGTTACAATGAGCAGTTCTTC	CASSLAIVSYNEQFF
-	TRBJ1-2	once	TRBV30	TGTGCCTGGAGTGTACATGGAAGGAGGGCGGAGGGCTACACCTTC	CAWSVHGRRAEGYTF
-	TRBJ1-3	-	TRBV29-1	TGCAGCGTTGCGGACAGACTCTCTGGAAACACCATATATTTT	CSVADRLSGNTIYF
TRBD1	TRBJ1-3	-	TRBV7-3	TGTGCCAGCAGCTCTGGGACAGGCAGCTCTGGAAACACCATATATTTT	CASSSGTGSSGNTIYF
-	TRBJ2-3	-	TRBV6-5	TGTGCCAGCAGTTACCATCCTCGGGATACGCAGTATTTT	CASSYHPRDTQYF
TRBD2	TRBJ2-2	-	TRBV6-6	TGTGCCAGCAGCGAAACTAGCGGGAGATACACCGGGGAGCTGTTTTTT	CASSETSGRYTGELFF
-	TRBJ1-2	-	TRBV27	TGTGCCAGCTCTATCGATGCGGGCGTAAGCGGCTACACCTTC	CASSIDAGVSGYTF
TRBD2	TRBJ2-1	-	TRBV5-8	TGTGCCAGCAGCTTGATCACTAGCGTACTACAGGAGCAGTTCTTC	CASSLITSVLQEQFF
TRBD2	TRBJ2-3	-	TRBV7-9	TGTGCCAGCAACGCCCCATTAGCGGGGCTCACGCAGTATTTT	CASNAPLAGLTQYF